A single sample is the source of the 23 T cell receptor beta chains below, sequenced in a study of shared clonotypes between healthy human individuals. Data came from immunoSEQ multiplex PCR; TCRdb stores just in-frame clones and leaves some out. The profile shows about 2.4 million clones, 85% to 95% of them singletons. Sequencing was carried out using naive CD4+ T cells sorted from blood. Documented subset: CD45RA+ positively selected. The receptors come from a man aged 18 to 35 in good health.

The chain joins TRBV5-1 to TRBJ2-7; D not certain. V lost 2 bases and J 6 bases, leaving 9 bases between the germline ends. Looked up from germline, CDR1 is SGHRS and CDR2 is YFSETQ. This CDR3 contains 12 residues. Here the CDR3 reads CASSFNTREQYF. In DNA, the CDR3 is TGCGCCAGCAGCTTTAACACCCGCGAGCAGTACTTC.

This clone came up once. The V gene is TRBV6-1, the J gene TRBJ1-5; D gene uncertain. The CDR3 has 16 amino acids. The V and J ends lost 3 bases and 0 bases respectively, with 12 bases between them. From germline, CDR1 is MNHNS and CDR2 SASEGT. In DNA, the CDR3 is TGTGCCAGCAGTGAGAGGTCCAGGTATAGCAATCAGCCCCAGCATTTT. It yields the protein CASSERSRYSNQPQHF.

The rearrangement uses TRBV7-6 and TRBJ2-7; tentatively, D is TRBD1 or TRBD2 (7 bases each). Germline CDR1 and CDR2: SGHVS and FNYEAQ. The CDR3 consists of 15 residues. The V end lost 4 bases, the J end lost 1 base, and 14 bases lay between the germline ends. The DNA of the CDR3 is TGTGCCAGCAGCTCCCCAGGGGGGGGGTCCTACGAGCAGTACTTC. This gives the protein CASSSPGGGSYEQYF.

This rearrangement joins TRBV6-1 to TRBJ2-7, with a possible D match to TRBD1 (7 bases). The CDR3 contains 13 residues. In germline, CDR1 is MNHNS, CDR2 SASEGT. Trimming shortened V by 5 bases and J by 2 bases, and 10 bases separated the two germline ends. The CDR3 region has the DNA TGTGCCAGCAGTCAGGGGGGCCCCTACGAGCAGTACTTC. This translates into CASSQGGPYEQYF.

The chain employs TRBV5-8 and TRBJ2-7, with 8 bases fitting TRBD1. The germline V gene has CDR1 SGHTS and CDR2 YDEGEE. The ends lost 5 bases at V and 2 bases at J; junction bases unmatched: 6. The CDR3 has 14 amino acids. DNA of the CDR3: TGTGCCAGCAGATCCCCGGGACAGGCCTACGAGCAGTACTTC. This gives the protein CASRSPGQAYEQYF.

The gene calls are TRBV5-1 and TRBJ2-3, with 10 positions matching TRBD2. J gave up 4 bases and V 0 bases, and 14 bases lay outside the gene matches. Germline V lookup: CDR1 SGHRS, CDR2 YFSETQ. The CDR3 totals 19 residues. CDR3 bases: TGCGCCAGCAGCTTGGCGGGGGTCCCGAGCGGGAGGGCCGCAGATACGCAGTATTTT. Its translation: CASSLAGVPSGRAADTQYF.

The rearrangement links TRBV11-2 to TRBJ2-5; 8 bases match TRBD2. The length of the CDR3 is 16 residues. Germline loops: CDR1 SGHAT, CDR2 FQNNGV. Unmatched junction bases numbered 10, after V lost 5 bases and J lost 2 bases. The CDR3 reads CASSDGPGLVQETQYF. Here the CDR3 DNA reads TGTGCCAGCAGCGACGGACCGGGACTAGTACAAGAGACCCAGTACTTC.

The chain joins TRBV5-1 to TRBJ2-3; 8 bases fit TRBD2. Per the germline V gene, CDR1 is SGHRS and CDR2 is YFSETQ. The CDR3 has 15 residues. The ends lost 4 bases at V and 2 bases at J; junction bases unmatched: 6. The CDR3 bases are TGCGCCAGCAGCCCTGGGACTAGTAACACAGATACGCAGTATTTT. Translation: CASSPGTSNTDTQYF.

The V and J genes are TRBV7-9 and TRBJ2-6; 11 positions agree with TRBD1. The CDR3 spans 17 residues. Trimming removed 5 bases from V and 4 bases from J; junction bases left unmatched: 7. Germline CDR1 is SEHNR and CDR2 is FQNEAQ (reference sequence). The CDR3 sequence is CASSPGQGGSGANVLTF. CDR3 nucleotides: TGTGCCAGCAGCCCGGGACAGGGGGGCTCCGGGGCCAACGTCCTGACTTTC. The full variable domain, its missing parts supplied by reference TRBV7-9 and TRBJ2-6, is DTGVSQNPRHKITKRGQNVTFRCDPISEHNRLYWYRQTLGQGPEFLTYFQNEAQLEKSRLLSDRFSAERPKGSFSTLEIQRTEQGDSAMYLCASSPGQGGSGANVLTFGAGSRLTVL.

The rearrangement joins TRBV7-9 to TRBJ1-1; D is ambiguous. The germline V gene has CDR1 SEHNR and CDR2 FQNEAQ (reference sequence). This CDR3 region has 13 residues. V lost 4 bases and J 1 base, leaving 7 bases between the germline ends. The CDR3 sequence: CASSWRGNTEAFF. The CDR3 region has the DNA TGTGCCAGCAGCTGGCGGGGGAACACTGAAGCTTTCTTT.

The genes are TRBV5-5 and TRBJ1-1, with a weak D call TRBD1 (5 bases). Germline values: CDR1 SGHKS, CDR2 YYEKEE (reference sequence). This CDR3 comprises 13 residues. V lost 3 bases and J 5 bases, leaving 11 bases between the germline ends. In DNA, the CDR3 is TGTGCCAGCAGCTCCATGGGGGAGACTGAAGCTTTCTTT. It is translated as CASSSMGETEAFF. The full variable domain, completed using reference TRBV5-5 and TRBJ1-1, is DAGVTQSPTHLIKTRGQQVTLRCSPISGHKSVSWYQQVLGQGPQFIFQYYEKEERGRGNFPDRFSARQFPNYSSELNVNALLLGDSALYLCASSSMGETEAFFGQGTRLTVV.

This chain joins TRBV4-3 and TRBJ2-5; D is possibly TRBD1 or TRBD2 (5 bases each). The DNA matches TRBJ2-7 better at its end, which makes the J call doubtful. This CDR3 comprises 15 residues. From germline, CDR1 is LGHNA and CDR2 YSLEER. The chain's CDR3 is CASSQDGGKVYEQYF. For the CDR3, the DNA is TGCGCCAGCAGCCAAGATGGGGGTAAGGTCTACGAGCAGTACTTC.

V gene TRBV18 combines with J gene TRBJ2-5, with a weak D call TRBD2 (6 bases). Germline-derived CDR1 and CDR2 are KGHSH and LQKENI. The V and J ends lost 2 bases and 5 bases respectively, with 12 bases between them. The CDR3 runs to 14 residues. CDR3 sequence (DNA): TGTGCCAGCTCACCATACGCGGGGATGGAGACCCAGTACTTC. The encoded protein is CASSPYAGMETQYF.

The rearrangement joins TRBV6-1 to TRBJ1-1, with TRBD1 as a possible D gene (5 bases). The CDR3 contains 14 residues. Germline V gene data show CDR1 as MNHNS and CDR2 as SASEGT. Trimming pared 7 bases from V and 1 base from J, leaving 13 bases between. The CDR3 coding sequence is TGTGCCAGCATCTCTCGGGGCTCGAACACTGAAGCTTTCTTT. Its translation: CASISRGSNTEAFF.

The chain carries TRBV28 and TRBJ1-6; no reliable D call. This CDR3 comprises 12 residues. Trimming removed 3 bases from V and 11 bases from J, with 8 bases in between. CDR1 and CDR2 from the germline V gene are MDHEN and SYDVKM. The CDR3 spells CASSLRAAPLHF. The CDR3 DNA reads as TGTGCCAGCAGTTTGCGGGCTGCACCCCTCCACTTT.

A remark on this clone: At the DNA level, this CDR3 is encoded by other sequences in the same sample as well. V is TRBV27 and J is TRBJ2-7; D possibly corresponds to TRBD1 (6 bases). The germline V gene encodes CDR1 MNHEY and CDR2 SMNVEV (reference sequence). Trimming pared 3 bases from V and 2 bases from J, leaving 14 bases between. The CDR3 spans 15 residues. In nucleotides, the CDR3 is TGTGCCAGCAGTTTGAAGGGGCAGGGGCCCTACGAGCAGTACTTC. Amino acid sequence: CASSLKGQGPYEQYF.

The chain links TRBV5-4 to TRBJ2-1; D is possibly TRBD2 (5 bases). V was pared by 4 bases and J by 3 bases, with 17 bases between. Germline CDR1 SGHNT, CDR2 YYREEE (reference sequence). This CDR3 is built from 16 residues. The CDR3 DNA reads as TGTGCCAGCAGCCCATTTAGAAGCGGCCTCTACAATGAGCAGTTCTTC. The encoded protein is CASSPFRSGLYNEQFF.

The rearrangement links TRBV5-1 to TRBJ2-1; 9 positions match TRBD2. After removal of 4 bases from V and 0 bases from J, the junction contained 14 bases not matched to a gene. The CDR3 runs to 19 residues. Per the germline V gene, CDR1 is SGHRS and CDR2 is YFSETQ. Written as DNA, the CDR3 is TGCGCCAGCAGCCCCGGTCGGCGGGAGGGCTTGAGCTCCTACAATGAGCAGTTCTTC. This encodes CASSPGRREGLSSYNEQFF.

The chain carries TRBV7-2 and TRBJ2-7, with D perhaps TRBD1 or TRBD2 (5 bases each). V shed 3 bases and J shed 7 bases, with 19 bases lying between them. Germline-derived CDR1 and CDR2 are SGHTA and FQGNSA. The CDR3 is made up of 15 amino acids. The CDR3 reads CASSFGAGPTGEQYF. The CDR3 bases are TGTGCCAGCAGCTTTGGGGCGGGCCCGACGGGGGAGCAGTACTTC.

CDR3 sequence: CASSIRLAGFSYNEQFF. In DNA, the CDR3 is TGCGCCAGCAGCATTCGACTAGCGGGATTCTCCTACAATGAGCAGTTCTTC. The chain uses TRBV5-1 and TRBJ2-1, with 11 bases that match TRBD2. This CDR3 spans 17 amino acids. Germline assignment: CDR1 SGHRS and CDR2 YFSETQ. Trimming removed 4 bases from V and 0 bases from J; junction bases left unmatched: 6.

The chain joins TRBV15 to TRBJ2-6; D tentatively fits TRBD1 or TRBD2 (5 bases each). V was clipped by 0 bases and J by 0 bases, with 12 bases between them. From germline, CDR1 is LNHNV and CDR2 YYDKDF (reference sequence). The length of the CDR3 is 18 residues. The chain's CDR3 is CATSRDGGFSSGANVLTF. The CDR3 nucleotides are TGTGCCACCAGCAGAGATGGGGGATTTAGCTCTGGGGCCAACGTCCTGACTTTC.

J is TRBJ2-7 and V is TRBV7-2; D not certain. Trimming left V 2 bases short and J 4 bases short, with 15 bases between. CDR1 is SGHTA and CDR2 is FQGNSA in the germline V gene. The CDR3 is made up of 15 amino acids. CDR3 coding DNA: TGTGCCAGCAGCTTAAACTCTCTTCCCCCTTACGAGCAGTACTTC. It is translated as CASSLNSLPPYEQYF.

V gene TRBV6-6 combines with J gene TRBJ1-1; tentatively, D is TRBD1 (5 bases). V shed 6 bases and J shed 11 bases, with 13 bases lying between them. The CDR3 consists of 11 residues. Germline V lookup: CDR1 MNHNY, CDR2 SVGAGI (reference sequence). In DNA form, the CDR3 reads TGTGCCAGCAGAAGCGGGGCGGAGGCTTTCTTT. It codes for CASRSGAEAFF.